This entry describes one TCR beta chain. No antigen is known for it. Each TRB amplification used roughly 240-550 ng of genomic DNA from blood. J was trimmed by 1 base and V by 2 bases; bases with no gene match: 8. The germline V gene has CDR1 MDHEN and CDR2 SYDVKM. The CDR3 length is 18 residues. The sample belongs to a study of T and B cells in COVID-19 patients. Overall study context: COVID-19 patients gave peripheral blood either during active infection or after recovery. Comorbidities linked to unfavorable COVID-19 outcome were present in about 90% of the roughly 20 active-infection patients.

TRB rearrangements were amplified by multiplex PCR with BIOMED2 TRB-A/B primers. In TCRdb, the multiplex PCR reads were re-called with MiXCR into one record per CDR3 protein. This sample has thousands of distinct CDR3 sequences, with about 20% found just once. The study, taken as a whole, reports: Exclusive to the recovered cohort were some 2,500 TCR clusters, about 29 of them with low generation probability. Patients with COVID-19 reportedly showed strongly skewed T cell receptor beta variable and joining gene usage.

J is TRBJ2-3 and V is TRBV28; 11 nucleotides align to TRBD2. This receptor was obtained from a human donor with active COVID-19. Sequenced sample: blood. For the CDR3, the DNA is TGTGCCAGCAGTTTAGGGGCCTCACTAGCGGGGGGCACAGATACGCAGTATTTT. Encoded protein: CASSLGASLAGGTDTQYF.